This TCR beta chain is from a study of circulating CD8 cells and anti-PD-1 response in melanoma (dated by TCRdb to the early 2020s). About the full investigation: Nivolumab was given to patients intravenously at 3 mg/kg every 2 weeks. Of the 13 patients in the melanoma cohort, seven received anti-PD-1 as first-line therapy and six had prior targeted therapy or immunotherapy. Patients with complete or partial responses were classified as responders, and patients with stable or progressive disease (RECIST v1.1) were classified as non-responders. On on-treatment samples, PD-1 was detected using a biotinylated anti-human IgG4 antibody. The TCR repertoire analysis was performed on about eleven melanoma patients, comprising 7 non-responders and 4 responders.

Using a BD FACSAria II cell sorter, four subsets defined by PD-1 and/or TIGIT were sorted from live CD3+CD8+TCRalphabeta+ cells. To characterize how relevant each subset is to anti-PD-1 therapy response, circulating CD8 T cells were sorted into four subsets based on PD-1 and TIGIT expression. Both TCR alpha and TCR beta chains were sequenced from each sorted CD8 T-cell subset. Peripheral blood was collected before the first anti-PD-1 injection, after two injections and after four injections. PBMCs were immediately isolated by Ficoll gradient centrifugation. Until use, PBMCs were stored frozen in liquid nitrogen in RPMI containing around 21% FCS and about 9.4% DMSO. After thawing, PBMCs were stained with a viability dye and with antibodies against CD3, CD8alpha, TCRalphabeta, PD-1 and TIGIT. Total RNA was extracted with the RNeasy Kit, and a RIN above 7 was reached by every sample. In its sample, this clonotype comes out as medium-sized (0.01 to 0.1%). It has no known antigen specificity. Base qualities are missing; no much larger clone stands one base away.

Relative to germline, V is 6 bases shorter and J is 1 base shorter, with 12 bases between their ends. The CDR3 sequence holds 14 residues, the cysteine and phenylalanine included. Of the read, only the CDR3 DNA is kept; its 42 bases are in frame from base 1. From a lookup of the germline V gene (reference sequence), CDR1 and CDR2 are MNHEY and SMNVEV. Sequenced on a NextSeq 500. The QIAseq Immune Repertoire RNA Library Kit, Human TCR Panel was used to prepare TCR libraries from approximately 16 ng of total RNA. Sequencing of the TCR libraries was done on an Illumina NextSeq with a Mid Output V2 kit and asymmetric 261x41 paired-end reads. Each TCR library was diluted to roughly 4 nM, pooled, denatured and loaded at approximately 1 pM. From the authors' description of their analysis: The QIAGEN GeneGlobe Data Analysis Center was used to process TCR FASTQ files, and downstream analysis was done in R 3.5.2. Clonality was calculated as one minus Shannon entropy normalized by the log of the number of unique productive sequences. For each subset, Fisher exact tests at 5% FDR were used to find TRA or TRB clonotypes whose abundance differed between baseline and M1. Differentially abundant clonotypes were categorized as emerging, expanding, contracting or non-expanding/contracting. Morisita's overlap index was used to measure how much repertoires overlapped between patients. Using fastp trimming at Q25 and MiXCR clonotype assembly, TCRdb reanalyzed the public sequencing data and kept in-frame beta chains. CDR3 protein sequences are deduplicated, and each keeps its most common genes and DNA. The V and J calls follow TCRdb's processing rather than the paper's. In all, the sample holds hundreds of distinct CDR3 sequences, and 8.1% of those were seen once. About a third of the sample lies in the top ten.

Here is what the overall study found, with its caveats: Tumor material was not accessible, so tumor reactivity was assessed by peptide assays on expanded sorted subsets instead. Only baseline and M1 samples, drawn from a small cohort with few responders, went into the published TCR repertoire comparisons. Repertoires were mostly private between subsets, with fewer than 7.5% of TRB clonotypes shared at M1, and the greatest sharing occurred between DPOS and TIGIT. Because material was limited, experiments were generally done without replicates. The highest diversity was observed in the DNEG repertoire, similar and higher clonality was shown by the PD-1 and DPOS repertoires, and the lowest diversity was found in the TIGIT repertoires. Both treatment-naive and previously treated patients were included in the cohort, and this mixing was noted by the authors as something that could influence results.

The chain links TRBV27 with TRBJ2-5, with no confidently assigned D gene. This TCR was sampled from a human donor with melanoma. The sequencing used CD8+ T cells from PBMCs, collected at baseline or after one month of anti-PD-1 therapy (not recorded which). The nucleotides are TGTGCCAGCAGCGTCTTGGGGTTCCAAGAGACCCAGTACTTC. Its translation is CASSVLGFQETQYF.